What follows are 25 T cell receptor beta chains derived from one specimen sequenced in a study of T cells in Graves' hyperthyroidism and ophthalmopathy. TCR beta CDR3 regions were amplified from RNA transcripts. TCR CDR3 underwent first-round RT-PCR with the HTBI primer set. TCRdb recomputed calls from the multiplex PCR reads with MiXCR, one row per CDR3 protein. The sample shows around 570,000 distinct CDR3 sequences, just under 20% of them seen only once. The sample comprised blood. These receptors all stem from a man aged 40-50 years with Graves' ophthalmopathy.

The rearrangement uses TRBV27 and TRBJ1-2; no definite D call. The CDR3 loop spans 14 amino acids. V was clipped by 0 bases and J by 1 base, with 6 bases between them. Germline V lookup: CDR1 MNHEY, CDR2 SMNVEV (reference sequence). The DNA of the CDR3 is TGTGCCAGCAGTTTATCGAGGAGTAACTATGGCTACACCTTC. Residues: CASSLSRSNYGYTF.

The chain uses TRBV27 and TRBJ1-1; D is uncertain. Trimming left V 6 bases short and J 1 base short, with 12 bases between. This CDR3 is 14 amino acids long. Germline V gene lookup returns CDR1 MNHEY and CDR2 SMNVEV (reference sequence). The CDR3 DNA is TGTGCCAGCAGCTCATGGGAGCCGAACACTGAAGCTTTCTTT. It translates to CASSSWEPNTEAFF.

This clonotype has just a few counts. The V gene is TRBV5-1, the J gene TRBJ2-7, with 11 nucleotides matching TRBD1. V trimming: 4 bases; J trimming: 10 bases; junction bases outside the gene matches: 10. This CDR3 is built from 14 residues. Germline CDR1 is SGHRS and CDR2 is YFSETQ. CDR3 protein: CASSQGTGGSSQYF. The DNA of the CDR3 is TGCGCCAGCAGCCAAGGGACAGGGGGGTCGAGTCAGTACTTC.

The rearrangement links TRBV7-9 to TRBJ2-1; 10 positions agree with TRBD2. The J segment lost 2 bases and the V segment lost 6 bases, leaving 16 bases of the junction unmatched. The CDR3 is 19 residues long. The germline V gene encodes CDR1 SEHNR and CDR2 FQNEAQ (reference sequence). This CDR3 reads CASSHTKAGGWGAYNEQFF. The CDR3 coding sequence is TGTGCCAGCAGTCATACGAAAGCGGGGGGGTGGGGGGCCTACAATGAGCAGTTCTTC.

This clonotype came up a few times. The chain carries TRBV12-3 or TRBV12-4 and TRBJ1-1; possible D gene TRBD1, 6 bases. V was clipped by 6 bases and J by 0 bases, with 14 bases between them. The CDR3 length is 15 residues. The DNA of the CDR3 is TGTGCCAGCAGCGCCCCCAGGGGAATGAACACTGAAGCTTTCTTT. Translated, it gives CASSAPRGMNTEAFF.

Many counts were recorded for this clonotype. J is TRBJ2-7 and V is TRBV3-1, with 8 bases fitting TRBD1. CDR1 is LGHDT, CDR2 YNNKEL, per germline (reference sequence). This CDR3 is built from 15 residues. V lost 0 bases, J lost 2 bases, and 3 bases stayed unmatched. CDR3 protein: CASSQEIQGAYEQYF. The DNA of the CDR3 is TGTGCCAGCAGCCAAGAGATACAGGGGGCCTACGAGCAGTACTTC.

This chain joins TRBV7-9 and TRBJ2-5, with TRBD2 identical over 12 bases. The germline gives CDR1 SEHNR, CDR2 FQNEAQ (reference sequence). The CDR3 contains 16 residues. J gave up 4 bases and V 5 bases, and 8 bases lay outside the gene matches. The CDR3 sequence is CASSPSGGLAGETQYF. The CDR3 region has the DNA TGTGCCAGCAGCCCCTCAGGGGGACTAGCGGGAGAGACCCAGTACTTC.

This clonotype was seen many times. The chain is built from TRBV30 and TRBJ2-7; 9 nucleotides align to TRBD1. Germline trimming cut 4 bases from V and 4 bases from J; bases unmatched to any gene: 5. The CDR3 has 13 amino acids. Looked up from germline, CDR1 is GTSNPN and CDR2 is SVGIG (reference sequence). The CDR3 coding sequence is TGTGCCTGGACATACGGGACAGGGTACGAGCAGTACTTC. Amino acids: CAWTYGTGYEQYF. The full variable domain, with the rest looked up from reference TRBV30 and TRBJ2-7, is SQTIHQWPATLVQPVGSPLSLECTVEGTSNPNLYWYRQAAGRGLQLLFYSVGIGQISSEVPQNLSASRPQDRQFILSSKKLLLSDSGFYLCAWTYGTGYEQYFGPGTRLTVT.

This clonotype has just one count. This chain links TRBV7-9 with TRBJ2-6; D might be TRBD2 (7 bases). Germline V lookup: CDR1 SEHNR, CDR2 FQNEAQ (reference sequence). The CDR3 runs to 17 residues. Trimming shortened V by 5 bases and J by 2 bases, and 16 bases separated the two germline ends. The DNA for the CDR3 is TGTGCCAGCAGCCCCCGGGACGGGGGGCCTGGGGCCAACGTCCTGACTTTC. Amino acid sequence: CASSPRDGGPGANVLTF. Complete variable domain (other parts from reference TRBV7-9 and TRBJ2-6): DTGVSQNPRHKITKRGQNVTFRCDPISEHNRLYWYRQTLGQGPEFLTYFQNEAQLEKSRLLSDRFSAERPKGSFSTLEIQRTEQGDSAMYLCASSPRDGGPGANVLTFGAGSRLTVL.

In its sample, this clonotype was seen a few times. As DNA, the CDR3 is TGCAGTGCGGGGACAGGCTTCTATGGCTACACCTTC. Protein product: CSAGTGFYGYTF. The V gene is TRBV20-1, the J gene TRBJ1-2; 8 bases fit TRBD1. The germline gives CDR1 DFQATT, CDR2 SNEGSKA (reference sequence). J lost 4 bases, V lost 6 bases, and 4 bases had no gene match. The CDR3 loop spans 12 amino acids.

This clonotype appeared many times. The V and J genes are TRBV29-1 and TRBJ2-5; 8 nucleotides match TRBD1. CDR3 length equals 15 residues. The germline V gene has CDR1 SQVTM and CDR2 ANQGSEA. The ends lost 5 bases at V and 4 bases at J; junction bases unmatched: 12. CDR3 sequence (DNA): TGCAGCGTTTCACCAACGACAGGGGTGGGAGAGACCCAGTACTTC. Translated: CSVSPTTGVGETQYF.

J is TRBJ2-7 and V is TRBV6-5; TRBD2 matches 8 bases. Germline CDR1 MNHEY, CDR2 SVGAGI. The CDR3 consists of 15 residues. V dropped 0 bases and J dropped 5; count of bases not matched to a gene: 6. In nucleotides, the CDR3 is TGTGCCAGCAGTTACTCGCCAGCGGGAGTCAACGAGCAGTACTTC. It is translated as CASSYSPAGVNEQYF.

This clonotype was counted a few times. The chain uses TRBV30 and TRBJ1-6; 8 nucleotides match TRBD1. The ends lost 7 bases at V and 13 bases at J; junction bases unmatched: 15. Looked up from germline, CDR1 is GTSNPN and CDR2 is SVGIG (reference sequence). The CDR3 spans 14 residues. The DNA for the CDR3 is TGTGCCTCGACCAAGGACAGGGTATATTTTCCCCTCCACTTT. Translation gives CASTKDRVYFPLHF.

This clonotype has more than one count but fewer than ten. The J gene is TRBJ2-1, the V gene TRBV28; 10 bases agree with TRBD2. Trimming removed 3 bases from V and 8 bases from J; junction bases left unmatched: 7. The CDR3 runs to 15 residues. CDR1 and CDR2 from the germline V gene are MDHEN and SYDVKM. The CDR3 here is CASSLSGRVIHEQFF. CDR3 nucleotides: TGTGCCAGCAGTTTGAGCGGGAGGGTAATCCATGAGCAGTTCTTC.

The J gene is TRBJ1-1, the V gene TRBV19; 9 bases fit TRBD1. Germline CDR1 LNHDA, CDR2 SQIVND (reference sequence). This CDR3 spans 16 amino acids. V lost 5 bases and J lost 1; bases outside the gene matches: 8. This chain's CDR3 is CASSVGPGQGNTEAFF. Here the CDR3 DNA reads TGTGCCAGTAGTGTGGGCCCGGGACAGGGGAACACTGAAGCTTTCTTT.

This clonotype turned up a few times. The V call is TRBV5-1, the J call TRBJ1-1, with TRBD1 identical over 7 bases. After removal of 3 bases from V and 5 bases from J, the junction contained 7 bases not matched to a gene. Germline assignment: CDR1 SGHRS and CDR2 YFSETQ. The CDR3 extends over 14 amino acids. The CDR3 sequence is CASSSGQASTEAFF. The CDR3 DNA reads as TGCGCCAGCAGCTCTGGACAGGCTTCTACTGAAGCTTTCTTT.

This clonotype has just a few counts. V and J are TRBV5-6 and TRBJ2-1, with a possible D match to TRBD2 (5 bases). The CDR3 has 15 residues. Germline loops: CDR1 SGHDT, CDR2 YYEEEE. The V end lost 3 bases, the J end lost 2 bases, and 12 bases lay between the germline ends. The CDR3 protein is CASSSGINPYNEQFF. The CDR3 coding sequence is TGTGCCAGCAGCTCCGGGATAAACCCCTACAATGAGCAGTTCTTC. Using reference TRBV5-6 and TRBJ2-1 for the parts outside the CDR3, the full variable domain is DAGVTQSPTHLIKTRGQQVTLRCSPKSGHDTVSWYQQALGQGPQFIFQYYEEEERQRGNFPDRFSGHQFPNYSSELNVNALLLGDSALYLCASSSGINPYNEQFFGPGTRLTVL.

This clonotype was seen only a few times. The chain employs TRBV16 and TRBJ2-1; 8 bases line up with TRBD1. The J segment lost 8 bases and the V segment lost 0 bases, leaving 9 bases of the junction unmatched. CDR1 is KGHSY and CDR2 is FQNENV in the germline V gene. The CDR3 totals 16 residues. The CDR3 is CASSQSGQGALDEQFF. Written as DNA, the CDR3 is TGTGCCAGCAGCCAATCAGGGCAGGGGGCTTTGGATGAGCAGTTCTTC.

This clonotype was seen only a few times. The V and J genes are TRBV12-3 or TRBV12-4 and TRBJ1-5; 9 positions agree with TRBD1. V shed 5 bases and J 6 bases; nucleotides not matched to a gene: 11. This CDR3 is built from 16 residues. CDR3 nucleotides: TGTGCCAGCAGTCCCAGGACAGGGGATGTCGTTCAGCCCCAGCATTTT. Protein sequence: CASSPRTGDVVQPQHF.

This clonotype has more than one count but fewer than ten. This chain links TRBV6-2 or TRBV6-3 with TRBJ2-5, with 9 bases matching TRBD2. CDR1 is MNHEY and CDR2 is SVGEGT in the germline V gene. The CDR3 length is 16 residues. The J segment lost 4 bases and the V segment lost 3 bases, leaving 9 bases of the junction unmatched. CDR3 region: CASSYPRTSVGETQYF. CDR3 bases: TGTGCCAGCAGTTATCCCAGGACTAGCGTGGGAGAGACCCAGTACTTC.

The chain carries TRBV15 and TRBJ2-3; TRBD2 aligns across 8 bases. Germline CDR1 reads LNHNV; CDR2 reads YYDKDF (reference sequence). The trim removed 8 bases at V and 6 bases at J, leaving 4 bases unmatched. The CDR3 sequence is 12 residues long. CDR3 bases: TGTGCCACCGGGACTAGTTATGATACGCAGTATTTT. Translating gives CATGTSYDTQYF.

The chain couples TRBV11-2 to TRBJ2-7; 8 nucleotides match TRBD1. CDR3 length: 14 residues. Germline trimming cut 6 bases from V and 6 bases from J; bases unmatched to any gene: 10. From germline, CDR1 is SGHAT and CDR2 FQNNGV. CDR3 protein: CASRTRTGTGEQYF. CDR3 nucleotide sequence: TGTGCCAGCAGAACCCGGACAGGGACGGGCGAGCAGTACTTC.

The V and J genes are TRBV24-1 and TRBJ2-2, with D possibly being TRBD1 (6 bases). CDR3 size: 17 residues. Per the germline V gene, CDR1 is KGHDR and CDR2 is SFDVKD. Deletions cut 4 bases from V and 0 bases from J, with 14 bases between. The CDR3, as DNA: TGTGCCACCAGTGACACATGGACAGAGACGAACACCGGGGAGCTGTTTTTT. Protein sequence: CATSDTWTETNTGELFF.

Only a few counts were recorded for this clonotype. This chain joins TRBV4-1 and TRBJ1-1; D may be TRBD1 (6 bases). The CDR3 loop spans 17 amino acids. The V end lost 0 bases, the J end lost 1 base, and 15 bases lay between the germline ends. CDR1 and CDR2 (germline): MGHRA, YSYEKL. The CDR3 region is CASSQDRAGAQNTEAFF. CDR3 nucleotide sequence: TGCGCCAGCAGCCAAGATCGGGCAGGGGCCCAGAACACTGAAGCTTTCTTT.

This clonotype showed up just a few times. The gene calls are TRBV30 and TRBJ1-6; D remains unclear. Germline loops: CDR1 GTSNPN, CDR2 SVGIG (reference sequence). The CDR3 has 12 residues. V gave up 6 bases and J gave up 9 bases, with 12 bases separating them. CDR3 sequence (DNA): TGTGCCTGTGACCAGAGGCTTTCACCCCTCCACTTT. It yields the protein CACDQRLSPLHF. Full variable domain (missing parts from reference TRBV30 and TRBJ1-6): SQTIHQWPATLVQPVGSPLSLECTVEGTSNPNLYWYRQAAGRGLQLLFYSVGIGQISSEVPQNLSASRPQDRQFILSSKKLLLSDSGFYLCACDQRLSPLHFGNGTRLTVT.